Each of the 29 T cell receptor beta chains below was sequenced from the same sample in a study of T cell responses to AZD1222 COVID-19 vaccine. TCRdb's table, derived via immunoSEQ multiplex PCR, lists solely in-frame clones and lacks some. Found here are tens of thousands of clones, nearly 90% of them singletons; the top ten hold about 9.3%. This material consisted of peripheral blood, taken 28 days after the second AZD1222 dose. The receptors were gathered from an adult who received the AZD1222 COVID-19 vaccine.

CDR3 protein: CAVSSYEQYF. The CDR3 DNA is TGTGCCGTAAGCTCCTACGAGCAGTACTTC. The chain has TRBV28 and TRBJ2-7; D is undetermined. Germline V gives CDR1 MDHEN, CDR2 SYDVKM. The CDR3 is made up of 10 amino acids. V was pared by 11 bases and J by 0 bases, with 5 bases between.

This rearrangement joins TRBV27 to TRBJ2-7; 11 bases match TRBD1. The CDR3 runs to 18 residues. Trimming at V came to 1 base and at J to 3 bases, leaving 11 bases not matched to a gene. Germline-derived CDR1 and CDR2 are MNHEY and SMNVEV (reference sequence). CDR3 region: CASSLYGGTGTGGYEQYF. The DNA for the CDR3 is TGTGCCAGCAGTTTATACGGAGGGACCGGGACAGGGGGCTACGAGCAGTACTTC.

The gene calls are TRBV11-3 and TRBJ2-3, with 8 bases matching TRBD2. The CDR3 consists of 14 residues. Germline CDR1 reads SGHNT; CDR2 reads YENEEA. V was pared by 1 base and J by 3 bases, with 0 bases of the junction left unmatched. This chain's CDR3 is CASSLASGTDTQYF. Written as DNA, the CDR3 is TGTGCCAGCAGCTTAGCTAGCGGGACAGATACGCAGTATTTT.

The gene calls are TRBV3-1 (or the pseudogene TRBV3-2) and TRBJ2-7; 8 bases line up with TRBD2. The germline V gene encodes CDR1 LGHDT and CDR2 YNNKEL (reference sequence). After removal of 4 bases from V and 2 bases from J, the junction contained 7 bases not matched to a gene. This CDR3 contains 15 residues. For the CDR3, the DNA is TGTGCCAGCAGCCTTGGGAAGCGGGGGCCCTACGAGCAGTACTTC. It codes for CASSLGKRGPYEQYF.

The chain couples TRBV5-4 to TRBJ1-6; TRBD1 matches 9 bases. The CDR3 has 15 residues. Per the germline V gene, CDR1 is SGHNT and CDR2 is YYREEE (reference sequence). V lost 4 bases and J lost 10; bases outside the gene matches: 9. The CDR3 region has the DNA TGTGCCAGCAGCCCGGGACAGGGATTGGGGTCACCCCTCCACTTT. Amino acid sequence: CASSPGQGLGSPLHF.

CDR3 sequence: CSVGAGYGEQFF. As DNA, the CDR3 is TGCAGCGTTGGGGCAGGGTATGGTGAGCAGTTCTTC. V and J are TRBV29-1 and TRBJ2-1, with a tentative D call TRBD1 (5 bases). CDR1 and CDR2 from the germline V gene are SQVTM and ANQGSEA. This CDR3 has 12 residues. Trimming pared 4 bases from V and 9 bases from J, leaving 13 bases between.

The V and J genes are TRBV19 and TRBJ2-1, with 7 bases that match TRBD2. This CDR3 is 15 amino acids long. From germline, CDR1 is LNHDA and CDR2 SQIVND (reference sequence). The V and J ends lost 5 bases and 3 bases, in that order; junction bases with no gene match: 7. In nucleotides, the CDR3 is TGTGCCAGTAGTGTCTCGGGGGGAAACTACAATGAGCAGTTCTTC. This translates into CASSVSGGNYNEQFF.

The rearrangement links TRBV5-4 to TRBJ2-3, with D uncertain. Germline V gene sequence: CDR1 SGHNT, CDR2 YYREEE (reference sequence). The germline V and J ends were trimmed by 0 bases and 2 bases, with 10 bases remaining between them. The CDR3 extends over 15 amino acids. Written as DNA, the CDR3 is TGTGCCAGCAGCTTGGGTCAGAATCCCACAGATACGCAGTATTTT. Translated, it gives CASSLGQNPTDTQYF.

This sequence joins TRBV25-1 and TRBJ1-1; the D is unclear. V was cut by 4 bases and J by 6 bases, with 12 bases left in between. The CDR3 covers 13 residues. Germline-derived CDR1 and CDR2 are MGHDK and SYGVNS. The CDR3 nucleotides are TGTGCCAGCAGTGTGTTCAGGTGTTCTGAAGCTTTCTTT. This codes for CASSVFRCSEAFF.

This sequence joins TRBV10-3 and TRBJ1-5; 11 bases agree with TRBD1. After removal of 6 bases from V and 0 bases from J, the junction contained 7 bases not matched to a gene. This CDR3 region has 17 residues. Looked up from germline, CDR1 is ENHRY and CDR2 is SYGVKD. This CDR3 is CAISRTGGRDSNQPQHF. For the CDR3, the DNA is TGTGCCATCAGCCGGACAGGGGGCAGGGATAGCAATCAGCCCCAGCATTTT.

This clone occurred a few times. V usage is TRBV7-8 and J usage is TRBJ2-3, with a possible D match to TRBD2 (6 bases). This CDR3 is built from 13 residues. The germline V and J ends were trimmed by 5 bases and 4 bases, with 10 bases remaining between them. Looked up from germline, CDR1 is SGHVS and CDR2 is FQNEAQ. Here the CDR3 reads CASSRLVADTQYF. The CDR3 DNA reads TGTGCCAGCAGCCGACTAGTCGCAGATACGCAGTATTTT.

This sequence joins TRBV6-6 and TRBJ1-5; maybe TRBD1 (5 bases). This CDR3 has 15 residues. Trimming left V 0 bases short and J 6 bases short, with 12 bases between. Per the germline V gene, CDR1 is MNHNY and CDR2 is SVGAGI (reference sequence). The DNA for the CDR3 is TGTGCCAGCAGTTACTCCGACAGCCCCACTCAGCCCCAGCATTTT. As protein: CASSYSDSPTQPQHF.

The chain joins TRBV5-1 to TRBJ1-1; maybe TRBD1 (5 bases). CDR3 length: 15 residues. The V and J ends lost 4 bases and 11 bases respectively, with 24 bases between them. Germline V gene data show CDR1 as SGHRS and CDR2 as YFSETQ. CDR3 residues: CASSQTALVGGDAFF. The CDR3 DNA sequence: TGCGCCAGCAGCCAAACTGCCCTGGTGGGTGGGGACGCTTTCTTT.

This chain uses TRBV28 with TRBJ1-6, with D perhaps TRBD1 (5 bases). V dropped 8 bases and J dropped 4 bases, with 18 bases sitting between them. Germline V CDR1 and CDR2: MDHEN, SYDVKM. The CDR3 covers 16 residues. CDR3 nucleotides: TGTGCCAGCGCGACCCGGGACCGTGGGTATAATTCACCCCTCCACTTT. Residues: CASATRDRGYNSPLHF.

This clone was found once. The chain links TRBV2 to TRBJ2-1, with TRBD2 identical over 12 bases. Trimming cost V 9 bases and J 7 bases; bases outside gene matches: 10. Per the germline V gene, CDR1 is SNHLY and CDR2 is FYNNEI. The CDR3 is made up of 15 amino acids. The CDR3 reads CASGALAGGKNEQFF. The CDR3 DNA reads TGTGCCAGTGGGGCACTAGCGGGGGGAAAGAATGAGCAGTTCTTC.

The V call is TRBV11-3, the J call TRBJ2-6; D is uncertain. This CDR3 spans 19 amino acids. Germline V lookup: CDR1 SGHNT, CDR2 YENEEA. V was pared by 0 bases and J by 1 base, with 16 bases between. The CDR3 sequence: CASSLESSMWDSGANVLTF. In nucleotides, the CDR3 is TGTGCCAGCAGCTTAGAATCCTCGATGTGGGATTCTGGGGCCAACGTCCTGACTTTC.

The chain recombines TRBV5-4 with TRBJ1-5, with D perhaps matching TRBD1 (6 bases). CDR3 length equals 15 residues. Trimming removed 0 bases at V and 3 bases at J, with 10 bases between. Germline values: CDR1 SGHNT, CDR2 YYREEE (reference sequence). DNA of the CDR3: TGTGCCAGCAGCTTGGGTGGGGGCTACAATCAGCCCCAGCATTTT. This gives the protein CASSLGGGYNQPQHF.

The rearrangement joins TRBV30 to TRBJ1-1; 8 bases are a match to TRBD1. The V and J ends lost 8 bases and 6 bases, in that order; junction bases with no gene match: 11. The CDR3 has 13 residues. CDR1 GTSNPN and CDR2 SVGIG come from the germline V gene (reference sequence). Here the CDR3 reads CATRWAGGSEAFF. CDR3 DNA: TGTGCCACCCGGTGGGCAGGGGGCTCTGAAGCTTTCTTT.

This clone has just a few counts. This chain connects TRBV27 to TRBJ2-2; 9 bases align to TRBD1. After removal of 8 bases from V and 7 bases from J, the junction contained 11 bases not matched to a gene. The germline V gene encodes CDR1 MNHEY and CDR2 SMNVEV (reference sequence). The CDR3 totals 15 residues. The CDR3 DNA sequence: TGTGCCAGCTCCTGGGGGACAGGGTTCGGCGGGGAGCTGTTTTTT. Translating gives CASSWGTGFGGELFF.

This chain links TRBV12-3 or TRBV12-4 with TRBJ2-1, with D unclear. With 6 bases removed from V and 4 bases from J, the gap between germline ends came to 4 bases. This CDR3 has 11 residues. This chain's CDR3 is CASSGYNEQFF. CDR3 nucleotide sequence: TGTGCCAGCAGCGGATACAATGAGCAGTTCTTC.

The rearrangement joins TRBV5-4 to TRBJ2-3, with TRBD2 identical over 9 bases. The CDR3 runs to 18 residues. Trimming cost V 0 bases and J 7 bases; bases outside gene matches: 15. Looked up from germline, CDR1 is SGHNT and CDR2 is YYREEE (reference sequence). Written as DNA, the CDR3 is TGTGCCAGCAGCTTGGCGGGTGGCGGGGGGGACTCTCTTTATACGCAGTATTTT. Residues: CASSLAGGGGDSLYTQYF.

The rearrangement joins TRBV2 to TRBJ2-7; 13 nucleotides line up with TRBD2. The CDR3 is 14 amino acids. Losses at the gene ends were 6 bases for V and 2 bases for J; bases not matched to a gene: 1. Looked up from germline, CDR1 is SNHLY and CDR2 is FYNNEI. Written as DNA, the CDR3 is TGTGCCAGCAGAGGGACTAGCGGGACCTACGAGCAGTACGTC. Its translation: CASRGTSGTYEQYV.

The chain has TRBV5-6 and TRBJ1-3; D not certain. V gave up 1 base and J gave up 0 bases, with 11 bases separating them. Germline CDR1 and CDR2: SGHDT and YYEEEE. This CDR3 is built from 16 residues. The CDR3 reads CASSLSALTSGNTIYF. The CDR3, as DNA: TGTGCCAGCAGCTTGTCCGCGCTTACCTCTGGAAACACCATATATTTT.

The rearrangement uses TRBV19 and TRBJ2-7, with 7 bases lining up with TRBD1. With V trimmed by 1 base and J by 3 bases, 3 bases remained unmatched. The CDR3 has 14 amino acids. Germline V gives CDR1 LNHDA, CDR2 SQIVND (reference sequence). Written as DNA, the CDR3 is TGTGCCAGTAGTATAGGCAGGGGGAACTACGAGCAGTACTTC. Amino acids: CASSIGRGNYEQYF. Combining the CDR3 with reference TRBV19 and TRBJ2-7 gives the whole variable domain DGGITQSPKYLFRKEGQNVTLSCEQNLNHDAMYWYRQDPGQGLRLIYYSQIVNDFQKGDIAEGYSVSREKKESFPLTVTSAQKNPTAFYLCASSIGRGNYEQYFGPGTRLTVT.

This clone showed up just once. The rearrangement uses TRBV14 and TRBJ1-1, with a possible D match to TRBD1 (5 bases). The germline V gene encodes CDR1 SGHDN and CDR2 FVKESK. Trimming removed 4 bases at V and 1 base at J, with 13 bases between. This CDR3 is 15 amino acids long. In DNA form, the CDR3 reads TGTGCCAGCAGCCCGGTAATTACAGGGAACACTGAAGCTTTCTTT. Its protein is CASSPVITGNTEAFF. Variable domain in full (rest from reference TRBV14 and TRBJ1-1): EAGVTQFPSHSVIEKGQTVTLRCDPISGHDNLYWYRRVMGKEIKFLLHFVKESKQDESGMPNNRFLAERTGGTYSTLKVQPAELEDSGVYFCASSPVITGNTEAFFGQGTRLTVV.

The gene calls are TRBV6-1 and TRBJ1-5; TRBD1 matches at 7 bases. The germline V gene encodes CDR1 MNHNS and CDR2 SASEGT. J lost 5 bases, V lost 0 bases, and 13 bases had no gene match. The CDR3 has 18 amino acids. The CDR3, as DNA: TGTGCCAGCAGTGAAGCTTGGGACAGTTGGCAGGCGGATCAGCCCCAGCATTTT. It is translated as CASSEAWDSWQADQPQHF.

This sequence joins TRBV21-1 and TRBJ2-1; the table calls TRBD2, which could not be checked here. TRBV21-1 is described as a pseudogene. CDR3 size: 16 residues. The CDR3 DNA follows: TGTGCCAGCCCGACTAGCGGGGGCCCCGGGGAGAATGAGCAGTTCTTC. Protein sequence: CASPTSGGPGENEQFF.

This clone is a singleton in its sample. The V gene is TRBV7-2, the J gene TRBJ2-7, with D possibly being TRBD2 (6 bases). Germline CDR1 is SGHTA and CDR2 is FQGNSA. Trimming took 1 base from V and 3 from J, leaving 13 bases between them. The length of the CDR3 is 15 residues. The CDR3 here is CASSLEGSGDYEQYF. CDR3 bases: TGTGCCAGCAGCTTAGAAGGTAGCGGAGACTACGAGCAGTACTTC. The variable domain in full, with the rest retrieved from reference TRBV7-2 and TRBJ2-7, is GAGVSQSPSNKVTEKGKDVELRCDPISGHTALYWYRQSLGQGLEFLIYFQGNSAPDKSGLPSDRFSAERTGGSVSTLTIQRTQQEDSAVYLCASSLEGSGDYEQYFGPGTRLTVT.

V is TRBV15 and J is TRBJ1-1; D not resolved. The length of the CDR3 is 17 residues. Germline V gene lookup returns CDR1 LNHNV and CDR2 YYDKDF (reference sequence). V was trimmed by 0 bases and J by 2 bases, leaving 16 bases between them. The CDR3 reads CATSRDDGQAVNTEAFF. The CDR3 nucleotides read TGTGCCACCAGCAGAGATGATGGGCAGGCAGTCAACACTGAAGCTTTCTTT.